These T cell receptor delta chains were read from a single sample in a study of Vδ1+ human thymocytes. TCRdb re-called the multiplex PCR reads with CATT. In the table there are around 56,000 delta-chain clones, less than 15% of which are singletons. Material for sequencing was Vdelta1+ gamma-delta thymocytes from the thymus. Source of these receptors: a girl less than two years old who had congenital heart surgery. CDR3s include the opening cysteine and the closing phenylalanine or tryptophan. D genes are given only for firm matches. Where a row states a size, it is once, few, many or the class of an expanded clone; other rows omit it.

TRDJ1 TRDV1 TRDD3 few TGTGCTCTTGGGGATGATTTCTTACCTCCGGGGATACCCTTCAACACCGATAAACTCATCTTT CALGDDFLPPGIPFNTDKLIF
TRDJ1 TRDV1 NA few TGTGCTCTTGGGGACCTCCTAGAGGGACTGGAGTACACCGATAAACTCATCTTT CALGDLLEGLEYTDKLIF
TRDJ1 TRDV1 TRDD3 NA TGTGCTCTTGGGGTACAAACTGGGGGATACGCGGGGGCCGATAAACTCATCTTT CALGVQTGGYAGADKLIF
TRDJ1 TRDV1 TRDD3 few TGTGCTCTTGGGGACATAGGGATACGCACCGATAAACTCATCTTT CALGDIGIRTDKLIF
TRDJ1 TRDV1 TRDD3 NA TGTGCTCTTGGGGAACTCCTCCTACCCGGGGGATACGGTTGCACCGATAAACTCATCTTT CALGELLLPGGYGCTDKLIF
TRDJ1 TRDV1 NA NA TGTGCTCTTGGGGAACTTATGTACAACACCGATAAACTCATCTTT CALGELMYNTDKLIF
TRDJ3 TRDV2 TRDD3 NA TGTGCCTGTGACAATGGGGGATACGGTTTCAGGGACACCCGACAGATGTTTTTC CACDNGGYGFRDTRQMFF
TRDJ1 TRDV1 TRDD3 few TGTGCTCTTGGGGTCCCCGTACTGGGGGATTATCGGACCGATAAACTCATCTTT CALGVPVLGDYRTDKLIF
TRDJ1 TRDV2 TRDD3 NA TGTGCCTGTGAAACCGAGATGGTGAGGGACTGGGGGATAAAACCCGTTCTAGGACTCATCTTT CACETEMVRDWGIKPVLGLIF
TRDJ1 TRAV29/DV5 TRDD3 NA TGTGCAGTAAGCCCTTCCACGATAGTACTGGGGGACCCGTACACCGATAAACTCATCTTT CAVSPSTIVLGDPYTDKLIF
TRDJ1 TRDV1 TRDD2 few TGTGCTCTTGGGGAACCCAGCCTTCCTATCGAGCCTGGGGACTATACGATCGGACTCATCTTT CALGEPSLPIEPGDYTIGLIF
TRDJ1 TRDV1 TRDD3 NA TGTGCTCTTGGGGAACGGTGGAAGTGCGACCTGGGGGACAACACCGATAAACTCATCTTT CALGERWKCDLGDNTDKLIF
TRDJ1 TRDV1 NA NA TGTGCTCTTGGGCCTTCTGCACGAGGACTTATACACAAACTCATCTTT CALGPSARGLIHKLIF
TRDJ1 TRDV1 NA NA TGTGCTCTTGGGGACCTCTACGAGGGGGGGACAACCGATAAACTCATCTTT CALGDLYEGGTTDKLIF
TRDJ1 TRDV1 NA NA TGTGCTCTTGGGGAACAGAATCCCTTGGGGGTTTACACCGATAAACTCATCTTT CALGEQNPLGVYTDKLIF
TRDJ1 TRDV1 NA NA TGTGCTCTTGGGAACCAAGGGGGGAGTATGGACACCGATAAACTCATCTTT CALGNQGGSMDTDKLIF
TRDJ1 TRDV1 TRDD2 few TGTGCTCTTGGGGACCCCTTCCTACGAGGGATTTCCGAATGGGATGAATGGGCCGATAAACTCATCTTT CALGDPFLRGISEWDEWADKLIF
TRDJ1 TRDV1 NA few TGTGCTCTTGGGGAACACCCCCCCTCTTCCTACTTGGGGGATAGTGCAAATAAACTCATCTTT CALGEHPPSSYLGDSANKLIF
TRDJ1 TRDV1 NA few TGTGCTCTTGGGGAACCCTACTACCCGGGGCCTGGGAAACTCATCTTT CALGEPYYPGPGKLIF
TRDJ1 TRDV1 NA NA TGTGCTCTTGGGGAACTAGGCCGGGGAGATACCGATAAACTCATCTTT CALGELGRGDTDKLIF
TRDJ1 TRDV1 TRDD3 few TGTGCTCTTTCCCCCCCGGACCTTCCTCCAACCGGGGGATACCCGCACACCGATAAACTCATCTTT CALSPPDLPPTGGYPHTDKLIF
TRDJ1 TRDV1 NA NA TGTGCTCTTGGGGCCCGAGGGGTTCCGGGGTACACCGATAAACTCATCTTT CALGARGVPGYTDKLIF
TRDJ1 TRDV1 NA NA TGTGCTCTTGGGGAACTACGCCGCTCCGAGACCCGGTTCGATAAACTCATCTTT CALGELRRSETRFDKLIF
TRDJ1 TRDV1 NA few TGTGCTCTTGGGGATGTCCCCGGGGGGCGCTCCTGCCTCTTGGGGTACACCGATAAACTCATCTTT CALGDVPGGRSCLLGYTDKLIF
TRDJ1 TRDV1 TRDD3 few TGTGCTCTTGGGGACCAGGCTCTGGGGGATACGCGTATTCCCTACACCGATAAACTCATCTTT CALGDQALGDTRIPYTDKLIF
TRDJ1 TRDV2 TRDD3 NA TGTGCCTGTGACGCTGCACCCAGTGGGGGATACGGGGTAGTTAAACTCATCTTT CACDAAPSGGYGVVKLIF
TRDJ1 TRDV1 NA once TGTGCTCTTGGGGAACTACGCACCTTCCCTAACCTGGGGGCCACGGGAACCGATAAACTCATCTTT CALGELRTFPNLGATGTDKLIF
TRDJ1 TRDV1 NA NA TGTGCTCTTGGGGGATTAAGGGTCGACACCGATAAACTCATCTTT CALGGLRVDTDKLIF
TRDJ1 TRDV2 TRDD3 few TGTGCCTGTGACACCGGATTACTGGGGGATACGACCGGGCTCAAACTCATCTTT CACDTGLLGDTTGLKLIF
TRDJ2 TRDV1 NA few TGTGCTCTTGGGGAACATTGGGGCCCCTCTTTGACAGCACAACTCTTCTTT CALGEHWGPSLTAQLFF
TRDJ1 TRDV2 TRDD3 NA TGTGCCTGGGACCTCTTTACTGGGGGATATAGGTACACCGATAAACTCATCTTT CAWDLFTGGYRYTDKLIF
TRDJ1 TRDV1 NA few TGTGCTCTTGGGCTCGCGGAGCCTGGAGGGATTGGTAAGACCGATAAACTCATCTTT CALGLAEPGGIGKTDKLIF
TRDJ1 TRDV1 NA NA TGTGCTCTTGGGGAGACGGACCTTATGTTGCGCTCCAGGGTTCCCGATAAACTCATCTTT CALGETDLMLRSRVPDKLIF
TRDJ1 TRDV1 TRDD3 NA TGTGCTCTTGGGGGCTACTGGGGGCCACCCACCGATAAACTCATCTTT CALGGYWGPPTDKLIF
TRDJ3 TRDV2 NA few TGTGCCTGTGACCCCGCTTGGGGGTACTGTAGCTCCTGGGACACCCGACAGATGTTTTTC CACDPAWGYCSSWDTRQMFF
TRDJ1 TRDV1 NA NA TGTGCTCTTGGGCCGTTGGCCGTGTACACCGATAAACTCATCTTT CALGPLAVYTDKLIF
TRDJ1 TRDV1 NA NA TGTGCTCTTGGGGAACTTACCCATCTCCTACAGAGGCGCCGCACCGATAAACTCATCTTT CALGELTHLLQRRRTDKLIF
TRDJ1 TRAV29/DV5 NA few TGTGCAGCAAGTGAGGCTCTCTTCCTACCCGTACTGGGGGAGAGGTACACCGATAAACTCATCTTT CAASEALFLPVLGERYTDKLIF
TRDJ1 TRDV1 NA NA TGTGCTCTTGGGGATCCCATTCCTGCGTCGGGGAGTTACACCGATAAACTCATCTTT CALGDPIPASGSYTDKLIF
TRDJ1 TRDV1 TRDD3 NA TGTGCTCTTGGGGAACTACCCTACCTCAAGGGCGACTGGGGGATACGCCCCGATAAACTCATCTTT CALGELPYLKGDWGIRPDKLIF
TRDJ1 TRDV2 TRDD3 NA TGTGCCTGTGACACCTTATTAGTGGGGGACAACGATAAACTCATCTTT CACDTLLVGDNDKLIF
TRDJ1 TRDV1 NA NA TGTGCTCTTGGGGGCCCTTTGACCCTACGCCCGTACTTGGCCGATAAACTCATCTTT CALGGPLTLRPYLADKLIF
TRDJ1 TRDV2 TRDD3 few TGTGCCTGTGATCCTTTCCTACGTCGATGGGGGATACAAACCCCAGTCAAACTCATCTTT CACDPFLRRWGIQTPVKLIF
TRDJ1 TRDV1 NA NA TGTGCTCTTGGGGAACGGTCGGACACTCCTACCAGGGGGCTAAACACCGATAAACTCATCTTT CALGERSDTPTRGLNTDKLIF
TRDJ1 TRDV1 TRDD3 NA TGTGCTCTTGGGGACTCCGACCCCGACTCCGAGCTGGGGGACCTAAATAAACTCATCTTT CALGDSDPDSELGDLNKLIF
TRDJ1 TRDV1 NA few TGTGCTCTTGGGGAAGCTTCACCCGACTGGAGGGACGATAAACTCATCTTT CALGEASPDWRDDKLIF
TRDJ1 TRDV1 TRDD3 NA TGTGCTCTTGGGAGCCGCCCCTCCCACTACGATGGGGGAGATTATAAACTCATCTTT CALGSRPSHYDGGDYKLIF
TRDJ1 TRDV1 NA NA TGTGCTCTTGGGGAAGCTGCCGCCCGCGTTACGGCATACACCGATAAACTCATCTTT CALGEAAARVTAYTDKLIF
TRDJ1 TRDV1 NA NA TGTGCTCTTGGGGGTATCGTTCCCCTGGTACTTGAGAAGGATAAACTCATCTTT CALGGIVPLVLEKDKLIF
TRDJ1 TRDV1 TRDD3 few TGTGCTCTTGGGGAACAACTGGACTGGGGGATGGAGGGAAAACTCATCTTT CALGEQLDWGMEGKLIF
TRDJ1 TRDV1 TRDD3 NA TGTGCTCTTGGGGAACCCGGCCGCCCTACTGGGGATCCTAATTATACCGATAAACTCATCTTT CALGEPGRPTGDPNYTDKLIF
TRDJ1 TRDV1 TRDD3 few TGTGCTCTTGGGGTAGTCATATGGGACTGGGGCCTCATCTTT CALGVVIWDWGLIF
TRDJ1 TRDV1 TRDD3 few TGTGCTCTTGGGCACTCAAGAACGGGGTTCGAAATGCTGGGGGGGTCCGATAAACTCATCTTT CALGHSRTGFEMLGGSDKLIF
TRDJ1 TRDV1 TRDD3 NA TGTGCTCTTGGCCCACCTCTACGTACTGGGGGATTGACCGATAAACTCATCTTT CALGPPLRTGGLTDKLIF
TRDJ1 TRDV1 TRDD3 NA TGTGCTCTTGGGGAACTGGCGTACCGCGTCCTGGGGGATACGCTTAAGGACACCGATAAACTCATCTTT CALGELAYRVLGDTLKDTDKLIF
TRDJ1 TRDV1 TRDD3 few TGTGCTCTTGGGGAACTTTTGGGGGATACGGGGTCCATCGACACCGATAAACTCATCTTT CALGELLGDTGSIDTDKLIF
TRDJ1 TRDV1 TRDD3 NA TGTGCTACGAGGGGAGCGAAACTGGGGGATACGGGCACCGATAAACTCATCTTT CATRGAKLGDTGTDKLIF
TRDJ1 TRDV1 TRDD3 NA TGTGCTCTTGTCCTTAATCGCCACTGGGGGATGACTCTCGATAAACTCATCTTT CALVLNRHWGMTLDKLIF